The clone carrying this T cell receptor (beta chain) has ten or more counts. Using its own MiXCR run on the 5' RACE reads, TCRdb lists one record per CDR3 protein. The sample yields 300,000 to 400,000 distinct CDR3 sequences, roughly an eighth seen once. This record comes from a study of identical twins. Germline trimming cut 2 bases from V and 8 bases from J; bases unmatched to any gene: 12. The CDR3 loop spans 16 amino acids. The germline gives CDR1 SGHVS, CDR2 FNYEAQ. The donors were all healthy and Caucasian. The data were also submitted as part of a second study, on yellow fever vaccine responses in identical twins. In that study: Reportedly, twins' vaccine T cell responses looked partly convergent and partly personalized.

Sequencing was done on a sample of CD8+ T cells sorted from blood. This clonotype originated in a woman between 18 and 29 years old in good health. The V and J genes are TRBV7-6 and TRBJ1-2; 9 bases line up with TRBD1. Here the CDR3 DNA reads TGTGCCAGCAGCTTAACGTTGGGGACAGGGCCGTCCGGCTACACCTTC. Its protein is CASSLTLGTGPSGYTF.